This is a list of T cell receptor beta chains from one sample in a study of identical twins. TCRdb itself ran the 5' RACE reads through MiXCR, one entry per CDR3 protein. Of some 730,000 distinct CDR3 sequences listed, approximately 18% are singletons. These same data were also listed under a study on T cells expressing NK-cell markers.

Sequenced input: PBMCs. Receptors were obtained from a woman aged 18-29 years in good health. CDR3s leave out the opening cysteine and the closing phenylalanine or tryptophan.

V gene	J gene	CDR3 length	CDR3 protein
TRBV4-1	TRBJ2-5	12	ASSQRGNQETQY
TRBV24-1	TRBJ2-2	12	ATGNGIYTGELF
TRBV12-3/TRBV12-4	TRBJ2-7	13	ASASGGGGPYEQY
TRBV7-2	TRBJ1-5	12	ASSRRGNNQPQH
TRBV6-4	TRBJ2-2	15	ASSDTSSGGASGELF
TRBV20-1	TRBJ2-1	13	SAELADDSYNEQF
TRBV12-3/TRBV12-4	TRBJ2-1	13	ASSFAGPLYNEQF
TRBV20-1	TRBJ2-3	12	SALGPGFTDTQY
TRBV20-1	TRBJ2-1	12	SATTSASYNEQF
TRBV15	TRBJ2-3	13	ATSRGQGATDTQY
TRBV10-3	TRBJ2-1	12	ATGLAGGSEEQF
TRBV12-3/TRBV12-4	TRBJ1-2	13	ASSSYTQGDNGYT
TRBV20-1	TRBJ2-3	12	SALQGASTDTQY
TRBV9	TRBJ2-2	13	ASSYRQGNTGELF
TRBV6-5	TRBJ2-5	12	ASSYSQRGETQY
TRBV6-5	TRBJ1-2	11	ASSYSKGSGYT
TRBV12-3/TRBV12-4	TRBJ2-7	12	ASSFASGAYEQY